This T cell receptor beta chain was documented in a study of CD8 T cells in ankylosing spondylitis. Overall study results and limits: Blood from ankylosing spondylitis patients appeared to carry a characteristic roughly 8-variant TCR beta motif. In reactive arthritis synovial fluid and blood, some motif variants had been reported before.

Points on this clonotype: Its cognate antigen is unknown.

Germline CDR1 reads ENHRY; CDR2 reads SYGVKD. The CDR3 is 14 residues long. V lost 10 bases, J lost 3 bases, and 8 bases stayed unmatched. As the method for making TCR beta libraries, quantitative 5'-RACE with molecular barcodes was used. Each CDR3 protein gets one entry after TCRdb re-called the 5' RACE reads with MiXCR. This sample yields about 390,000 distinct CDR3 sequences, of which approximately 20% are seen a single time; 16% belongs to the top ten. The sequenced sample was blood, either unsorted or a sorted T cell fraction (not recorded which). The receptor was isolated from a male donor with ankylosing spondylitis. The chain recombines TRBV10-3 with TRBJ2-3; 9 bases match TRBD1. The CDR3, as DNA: TGTGCCAGCGCCGGGACAGGGAATACAGATACGCAGTATTTT. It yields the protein CASAGTGNTDTQYF.